The T cell receptor beta chain under discussion was sequenced for a study of T cells in Graves' hyperthyroidism and ophthalmopathy. Study-level information: Peripheral blood was obtained at initial diagnosis, preceding any treatment.

TCR beta CDR3 regions were amplified from RNA transcripts. First-round RT-PCR with HTBI primers amplified the TCR CDR3 region. TCRdb re-called the multiplex PCR reads through MiXCR, storing one row per CDR3 protein. The data contain 600,000 to 750,000 distinct CDR3 sequences, about 18% of them seen just once; the ten biggest clones take up roughly 15%. Germline trimming cut 3 bases from V and 7 bases from J; bases unmatched to any gene: 12. CDR1 LNHDA and CDR2 SQIVND come from the germline V gene (reference sequence). This CDR3 contains 16 residues. Material for sequencing was blood. The clonotype comes from a man aged 50 or older with Graves' hyperthyroidism. The V gene is TRBV19, the J gene TRBJ2-3, with 8 bases matching TRBD1. For the CDR3, the DNA is TGTGCCAGTAGTATTAACAGGGGGACTTTCGGGAATACGCAGTATTTT. This gives the protein CASSINRGTFGNTQYF.